This T cell receptor (beta chain) was identified in a study of control samples from healthy donors and cancer patients. Germline V CDR1 and CDR2: LNHDA, SQIVND (reference sequence). The CDR3 covers 18 residues. Losses at the gene ends were 0 bases for V and 8 bases for J; bases not matched to a gene: 11. TCRdb's table, derived via immunoSEQ multiplex PCR, lists solely in-frame clones and lacks some. The sample contains approximately 97,000 clones, around four fifths of which appear only once. This TCR was recovered from a man younger than 40 in good health. The chain recombines TRBV19 with TRBJ1-4; 11 nucleotides align to TRBD1. Sequenced sample: blood. The CDR3 sequence is CASSIDRDRGSRREKLFF. CDR3 coding DNA: TGTGCCAGTAGTATAGATCGGGACAGGGGGAGTCGGCGAGAAAAACTGTTTTTT.